This T cell receptor beta chain was profiled in a study of cytomegalovirus exposure and HLA in healthy donors. 13 Jbeta primers and 60 Vbeta primers were used for the PCR. Method: immunoSEQ multiplex PCR; TCRdb's copy keeps in-frame clones and lacks some. The sample has 150,000 to 200,000 clones; around four fifths are singletons. Germline loops: CDR1 SGHRS, CDR2 YFSETQ. Trimming took 3 bases from V and 2 from J, leaving 17 bases between them. CDR3 size: 16 residues. Study conclusions and caveats: Sequence variants that were highly shared formed a cluster that was likely a sequencing artifact.

On this clone itself: The antigen remains unidentified.

The clonotype comes from a man in his thirties or forties in good health and CMV-seronegative. The gene calls are TRBV5-1 and TRBJ1-1, with D tentatively TRBD1 (5 bases). The sample was PBMCs. CDR3 in DNA: TGCGCCAGCAGCTCGGGGGGTGGGGGAGGAAACACTGAAGCTTTCTTT. It translates to CASSSGGGGGNTEAFF. The complete variable domain, with remaining parts taken from reference TRBV5-1 and TRBJ1-1, reads KAGVTQTPRYLIKTRGQQVTLSCSPISGHRSVSWYQQTPGQGLQFLFEYFSETQRNKGNFPGRFSGRQFSNSRSEMNVSTLELGDSALYLCASSSGGGGGNTEAFFGQGTRLTVV.